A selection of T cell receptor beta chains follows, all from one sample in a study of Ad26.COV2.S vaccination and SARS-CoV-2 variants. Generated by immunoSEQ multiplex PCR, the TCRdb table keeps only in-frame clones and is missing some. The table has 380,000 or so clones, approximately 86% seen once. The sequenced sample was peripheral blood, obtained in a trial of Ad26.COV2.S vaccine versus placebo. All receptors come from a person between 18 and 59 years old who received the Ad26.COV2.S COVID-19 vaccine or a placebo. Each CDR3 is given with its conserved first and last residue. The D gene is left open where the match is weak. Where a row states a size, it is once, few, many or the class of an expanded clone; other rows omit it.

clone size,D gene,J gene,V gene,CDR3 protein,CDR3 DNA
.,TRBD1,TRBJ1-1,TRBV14,CASSQEQGRAFF,TGTGCCAGCAGCCAAGAACAGGGGAGGGCTTTCTTT
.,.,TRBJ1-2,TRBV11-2,CASSLREAGNIGYTF,TGTGCCAGCAGCTTAAGGGAGGCGGGGAATATTGGCTACACCTTC
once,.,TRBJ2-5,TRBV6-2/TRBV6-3,CASSLGTVTQYF,TGTGCCAGCAGTCTCGGCACCGTGACCCAGTACTTC
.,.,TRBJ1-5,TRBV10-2,CASSERASNQPQHF,TGCGCCAGCAGTGAGAGGGCGAGCAATCAGCCCCAGCATTTT
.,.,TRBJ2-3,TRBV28,CASSIVVGETQYF,TGTGCCAGCAGTATAGTGGTGGGCGAGACGCAGTATTTT
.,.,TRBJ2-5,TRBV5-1,CASSWGLVHQETQYF,TGCGCCAGCAGCTGGGGGCTGGTCCACCAAGAGACCCAGTACTTC
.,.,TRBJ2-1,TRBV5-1,CASRLLLSSYNEQFF,TGCGCCAGCAGGTTACTCTTGAGCTCCTACAATGAGCAGTTCTTC
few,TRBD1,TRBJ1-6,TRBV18,CASSPGQYNSPLHF,TGTGCCAGCTCACCGGGACAGTATAATTCACCCCTCCACTTT
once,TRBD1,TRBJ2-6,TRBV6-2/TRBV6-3,CASSFRQGASSGANVLTF,TGTGCCAGCAGTTTCCGACAGGGGGCGAGCTCTGGGGCCAACGTCCTGACTTTC
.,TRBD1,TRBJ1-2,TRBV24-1,CATSTSPPGQGYDGYTF,TGTGCCACCAGCACCTCACCCCCGGGACAGGGGTATGATGGCTACACCTTC
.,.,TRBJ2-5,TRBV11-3,CASSKPDSAETQYF,TGTGCCAGCAGCAAACCTGACAGCGCCGAGACCCAGTACTTC
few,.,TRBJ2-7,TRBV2,CASSEGGPLGEQYF,TGTGCCAGCAGTGAAGGCGGACCACTAGGAGAGCAGTACTTC
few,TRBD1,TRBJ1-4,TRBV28,CASSLTQGADKDEKLFF,TGTGCCAGCAGTTTAACACAGGGGGCGGACAAGGATGAAAAACTGTTTTTT
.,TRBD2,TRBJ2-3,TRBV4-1,CASSQDLAGVGRDTQYF,TGCGCCAGCAGCCAAGACCTAGCGGGAGTTGGAAGAGATACGCAGTATTTT
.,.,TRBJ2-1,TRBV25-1,CASSDVGSPSYNEQFF,TGTGCCAGCAGTGATGTTGGTAGCCCTTCCTACAATGAGCAGTTCTTC
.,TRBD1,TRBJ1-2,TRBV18,CASSTADRGLANYGYTF,TGTGCCAGCTCAACGGCGGACAGGGGGTTAGCTAACTATGGCTACACCTTC
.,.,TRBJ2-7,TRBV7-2,CASSLTADPYEQYF,TGTGCCAGCAGCTTGACGGCGGATCCCTACGAGCAGTACTTC
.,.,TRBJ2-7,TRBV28,CASWGRQVEQYF,TGTGCCAGCTGGGGGCGTCAGGTCGAGCAGTACTTC
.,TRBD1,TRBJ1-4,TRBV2,CASSEGQPNEKLFF,TGTGCCAGCAGTGAGGGACAGCCTAATGAAAAACTGTTTTTT
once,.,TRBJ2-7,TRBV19,CASGRRSSDSYEQYF,TGTGCCAGCGGGAGACGGTCTAGCGACTCCTACGAGCAGTACTTC
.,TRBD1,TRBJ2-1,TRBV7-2,CASARDRGNYNEQFF,TGTGCCAGCGCCCGGGACAGGGGAAACTACAATGAGCAGTTCTTC
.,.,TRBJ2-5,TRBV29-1,CSLLGTPPLGTQYF,TGCAGCCTATTAGGGACACCTCCCTTGGGGACCCAGTACTTC
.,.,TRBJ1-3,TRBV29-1,CSVEKGLGNTIYF,TGCAGCGTTGAAAAGGGGCTAGGAAACACCATATATTTT
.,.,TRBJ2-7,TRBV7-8,CASSNRDGSYEQYF,TGTGCCAGCAGCAACCGGGACGGAAGCTACGAGCAGTACTTC
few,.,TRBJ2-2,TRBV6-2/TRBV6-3,CASSLGTHRDTGELFF,TGTGCCAGCAGTCTCGGGACCCATAGAGACACCGGGGAGCTGTTTTTT
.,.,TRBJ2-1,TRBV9,CASSVGLPNNEQFF,TGTGCCAGCAGCGTAGGACTCCCCAACAATGAGCAGTTCTTC
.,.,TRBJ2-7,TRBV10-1,CASSESGPGSYEQYF,TGCGCCAGCAGTGAGTCTGGACCGGGCTCCTACGAGCAGTACTTC
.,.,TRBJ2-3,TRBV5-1,CASSLESKAADTQYF,TGCGCCAGCAGCTTGGAGTCTAAGGCTGCCGATACGCAGTATTTT
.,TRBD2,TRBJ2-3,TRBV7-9,CASSRRIPGLGTDTQYF,TGTGCCAGCAGTCGCCGAATTCCGGGACTAGGCACAGATACGCAGTATTTT
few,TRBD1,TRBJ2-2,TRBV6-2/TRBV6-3,CASSPQTGGTGELFF,TGTGCCAGCAGTCCACAGACAGGGGGCACCGGGGAGCTGTTTTTT
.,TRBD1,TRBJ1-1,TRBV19,CASGTGLTEAFF,TGTGCCAGCGGGACAGGGCTCACTGAAGCTTTCTTT
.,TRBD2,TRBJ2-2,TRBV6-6,CASSTGGAGELFF,TGTGCCAGCAGTACCGGGGGGGCCGGGGAGCTGTTTTTT
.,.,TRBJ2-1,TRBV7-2,CASSPSSASSYNEQFF,TGTGCCAGCAGCCCCAGTAGCGCGAGCTCCTACAATGAGCAGTTCTTC
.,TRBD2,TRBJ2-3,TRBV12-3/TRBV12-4,CAVRTRDTDTQYF,TGTGCCGTTAGGACTAGGGACACAGATACGCAGTATTTT
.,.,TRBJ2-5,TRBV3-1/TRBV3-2,CASSQPGTRETQYF,TGTGCCAGCAGCCAGCCAGGGACAAGGGAGACCCAGTACTTC
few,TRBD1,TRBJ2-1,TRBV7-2,CASSLGLGQGEQFF,TGTGCCAGCAGCTTAGGGTTGGGACAGGGTGAGCAGTTCTTC
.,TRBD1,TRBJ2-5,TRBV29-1,CSVGDRRETQYF,TGCAGCGTCGGGGACAGGAGGGAGACCCAGTACTTC
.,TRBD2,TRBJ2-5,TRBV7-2,CASLGGLAGGQETQYF,TGTGCCAGCTTAGGGGGCCTAGCGGGGGGCCAAGAGACCCAGTACTTC
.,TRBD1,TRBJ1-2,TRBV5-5,CASSLQGAGGYTF,TGTGCCAGCAGCTTGCAGGGGGCCGGGGGCTACACCTTC
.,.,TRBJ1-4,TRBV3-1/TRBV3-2,CASSQGEREKLFF,TGTGCCAGCAGCCAAGGCGAGAGAGAAAAACTGTTTTTT
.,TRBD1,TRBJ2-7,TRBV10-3,CAISDQGAQEQYF,TGTGCCATCAGTGACCAGGGGGCACAGGAGCAGTACTTC
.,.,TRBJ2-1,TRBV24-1,CATSDLDSPNEQFF,TGTGCCACCAGTGATTTAGACAGCCCAAATGAGCAGTTCTTC
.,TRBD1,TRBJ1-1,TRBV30,CAGNRGNTEAFF,TGTGCCGGGAACAGGGGGAACACTGAAGCTTTCTTT
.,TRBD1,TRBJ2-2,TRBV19,CASSKGQGAPSGELFF,TGTGCCAGTAGTAAAGGACAGGGGGCCCCCTCCGGGGAGCTGTTTTTT
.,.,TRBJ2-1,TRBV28,CASTNRGATSYNEQFF,TGTGCCAGCACCAACCGGGGGGCCACCTCCTACAATGAGCAGTTCTTC
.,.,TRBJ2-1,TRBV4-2,CASSQDGSSYNEQFF,TGTGCCAGCAGCCAAGATGGGAGCTCCTACAATGAGCAGTTCTTC
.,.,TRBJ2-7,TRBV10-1,CASGIGYEQYF,TGCGCCAGCGGGATTGGGTACGAGCAGTACTTC
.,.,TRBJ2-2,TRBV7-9,CASSLAGVHGELFF,TGTGCCAGCAGCTTAGCAGGGGTCCACGGGGAGCTGTTTTTT
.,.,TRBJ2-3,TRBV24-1,CATSDSRTDTQYF,TGTGCCACCAGTGATTCGCGGACAGATACGCAGTATTTT
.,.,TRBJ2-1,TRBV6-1,CASSEFGAMNEQFF,TGTGCCAGCAGTGAATTTGGGGCGATGAATGAGCAGTTCTTC
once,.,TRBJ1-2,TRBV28,CASSEENPRGWYTF,TGTGCCAGCAGCGAAGAAAACCCCAGGGGATGGTACACCTTC
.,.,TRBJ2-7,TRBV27,CASSLKPGQTYEQYF,TGTGCCAGCAGTTTAAAACCGGGTCAGACCTACGAGCAGTACTTC
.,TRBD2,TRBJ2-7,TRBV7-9,CASSPRAGTSGSSYEQYF,TGTGCCAGCAGCCCTAGGGCAGGGACTAGCGGGAGCTCCTACGAGCAGTACTTC
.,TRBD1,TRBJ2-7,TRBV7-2,CASSLGQGVVPYEQYF,TGTGCCAGCAGCTTAGGCCAGGGGGTTGTGCCTTACGAGCAGTACTTC
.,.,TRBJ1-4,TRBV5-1,CASSLDRTNEKLFF,TGCGCCAGCAGCTTGGACAGGACTAATGAAAAACTGTTTTTT
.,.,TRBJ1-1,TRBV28,CASSPADRNTEAFF,TGTGCCAGCAGTCCCGCGGACAGAAACACTGAAGCTTTCTTT
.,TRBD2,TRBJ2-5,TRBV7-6,CASSLGSGVQETQYF,TGTGCCAGCAGCTTAGGTAGCGGGGTCCAAGAGACCCAGTACTTC